These 10 T cell receptor beta chains were all obtained from the same sample, sequenced in a study of sequential checkpoint blockade in melanoma. Libraries were prepared by immunoSEQ multiplex PCR; TCRdb keeps only in-frame clonotypes and omits some of them. Of around 18,000 clones listed, about 69% are singletons. Treatment indicated: randomized to nivolumab then ipilimumab (arm A) or the reverse (arm B). The source was CD8+ T cells sorted from blood (inferred from file names), collected from a patient given nivolumab and ipilimumab in sequence. Receptors were obtained from a human donor with melanoma.

The V gene is TRBV2, the J gene TRBJ1-2; D is uncertain. Germline V gene lookup returns CDR1 SNHLY and CDR2 FYNNEI. V gave up 3 bases and J gave up 1 base, with 9 bases separating them. This CDR3 comprises 14 residues. DNA for the CDR3: TGTGCCAGCAGTGATTGGGCCTTTAACTATGGCTACACCTTC. Residues: CASSDWAFNYGYTF. The full variable domain, rest sourced from reference TRBV2 and TRBJ1-2, is EPEVTQTPSHQVTQMGQEVILRCVPISNHLYFYWYRQILGQKVEFLVSFYNNEISEKSEIFDDQFSVERPDGSNFTLKIRSTKLEDSAMYFCASSDWAFNYGYTFGSGTRLTVV.

This clone was recorded a few times. The chain couples TRBV13 to TRBJ2-5; D perhaps matches TRBD2 (6 bases). The CDR3 runs 12 residues. Germline V gene data show CDR1 as PRHDT and CDR2 as FYEKMQ (reference sequence). V lost 6 bases and J 5 bases, leaving 10 bases between the germline ends. CDR3 bases: TGTGCCAGCAGTGGTGCGGGGGAGACCCAGTACTTC. Protein sequence: CASSGAGETQYF.

The rearrangement joins TRBV16 to TRBJ1-5; D call uncertain. The CDR3 sequence is 12 residues long. Looked up from germline, CDR1 is KGHSY and CDR2 is FQNENV. V was clipped by 3 bases and J by 9 bases, with 9 bases between them. The CDR3 sequence is CASSHSGRPQHF. The CDR3 nucleotides are TGTGCCAGCAGCCACTCAGGCCGGCCCCAGCATTTT.

As for this clone: One junction end disagrees with the germline gene, perhaps due to a read error. This chain joins TRBV7-6 and TRBJ1-1; 7 bases line up with TRBD1. The CDR3 spans 14 residues. Germline loops: CDR1 SGHVS, CDR2 FNYEAQ. CDR3 bases: TGTGCCAGCAGTTTAACAGGGGCAACGAGGCAACTGACTTTT. This sequence encodes CASSLTGATRQLTF.

This clone was detected only a few times. The same CDR3 also results from other DNA sequences found in this sample. The chain employs TRBV11-2 and TRBJ2-7; 7 bases are shared with TRBD1. V gave up 2 bases and J gave up 0 bases; unmatched junction bases: 4. Germline V gives CDR1 SGHAT, CDR2 FQNNGV. The CDR3 has 15 amino acids. In DNA, the CDR3 is TGTGCCAGCAGCTTACACAGGGGATACTCCTACGAGCAGTACTTC. Translating it yields CASSLHRGYSYEQYF.

This clone is a singleton in its sample. V and J are TRBV19 and TRBJ1-2, with 8 positions matching TRBD1. CDR3 length: 17 residues. Germline lookup yields CDR1 LNHDA and CDR2 SQIVND (reference sequence). The J segment lost 3 bases and the V segment lost 6 bases, leaving 15 bases of the junction unmatched. Written as DNA, the CDR3 is TGTGCCAGTAGCCCCACACCGACAGGGGCCTACTACTATGGCTACACCTTC. Protein product: CASSPTPTGAYYYGYTF.

The rearrangement uses TRBV28 and TRBJ2-5, with a tentative D call TRBD2 (6 bases). V was clipped by 7 bases and J by 5 bases, with 14 bases between them. Germline V gene sequence: CDR1 MDHEN, CDR2 SYDVKM. The CDR3 runs to 13 residues. Here the CDR3 DNA reads TGTGCCAGCACTGGAGGGAATTTGGAGACCCAGTACTTC. Encoded protein: CASTGGNLETQYF. Supplemented by reference TRBV28 and TRBJ2-5, the full variable domain reads DVKVTQSSRYLVKRTGEKVFLECVQDMDHENMFWYRQDPGLGLRLIYFSYDVKMKEKGDIPEGYSVSREKKERFSLILESASTNQTSMYLCASTGGNLETQYFGPGTRLLVL.

J is TRBJ1-2 and V is TRBV28; 7 positions agree with TRBD1. The V gene's germline CDR1 is MDHEN and CDR2 SYDVKM. The junction had 2 bases not matched to a gene; V was cut back by 1 base and J by 3 bases. The length of the CDR3 is 14 residues. The CDR3 region has the DNA TGTGCCAGCAGTTTATTAGACAGGGACTATGGCTACACCTTC. Encoded protein: CASSLLDRDYGYTF.

The rearrangement joins TRBV25-1 to TRBJ1-2; D gene uncertain. The CDR3 contains 14 residues. Trimming removed 6 bases at V and 1 base at J, with 12 bases between. CDR1 is MGHDK, CDR2 SYGVNS, per germline. The CDR3 spells CASREGGNNYGYTF. The CDR3 DNA follows: TGTGCCAGCAGGGAGGGAGGGAATAACTATGGCTACACCTTC.

V usage is TRBV11-2 and J usage is TRBJ1-4; D remains ambiguous. Germline V CDR1 and CDR2: SGHAT, FQNNGV. The V and J ends lost 6 bases and 8 bases respectively, with 16 bases between them. The CDR3 is 14 residues long. CDR3 in DNA: TGTGCCAGCAGTTCTAGGACTTCTCGAGAAAAACTGTTTTTT. Encoded protein: CASSSRTSREKLFF.